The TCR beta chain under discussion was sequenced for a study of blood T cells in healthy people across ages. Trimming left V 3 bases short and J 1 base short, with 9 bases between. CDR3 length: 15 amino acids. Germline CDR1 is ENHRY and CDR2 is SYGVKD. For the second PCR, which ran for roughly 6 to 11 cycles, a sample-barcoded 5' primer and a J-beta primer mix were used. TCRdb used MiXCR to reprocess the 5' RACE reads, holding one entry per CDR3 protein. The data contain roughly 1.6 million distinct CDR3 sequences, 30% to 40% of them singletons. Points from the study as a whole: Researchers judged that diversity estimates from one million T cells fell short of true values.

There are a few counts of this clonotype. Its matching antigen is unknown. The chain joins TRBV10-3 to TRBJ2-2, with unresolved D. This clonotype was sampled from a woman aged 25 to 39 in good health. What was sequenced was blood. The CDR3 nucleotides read TGTGCCATCAGTGATAGTAGGGTGAACACCGGGGAGCTGTTTTTT. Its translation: CAISDSRVNTGELFF.